The clone carrying this T cell receptor (beta chain) was recorded once. The Seattle site enrolled patients during active infection and followed them longitudinally. Using immunoSEQ multiplex PCR, the repertoire was profiled, and TCRdb retains in-frame clones only, with some absent. Of 96,000 or so clones in the sample, approximately 80% were seen once. This entry comes from a study of blood T cell repertoires in COVID-19. Overall study context: Spain, Italy and the United States supplied samples that represented acute and convalescent COVID-19. The analysed material was cDNA or gDNA that came from T cells, B-cell-depleted T cells, or PBMCs.

V shed 7 bases and J shed 2 bases, with 4 bases lying between them. CDR1 and CDR2 from the germline V gene are DFQATT and SNEGSKA (reference sequence). This CDR3 is 10 amino acids long. This clonotype was sampled from a man aged 80 or over with COVID-19, enrolled during active disease. The material sequenced was peripheral blood. This chain joins TRBV20-1 and TRBJ2-3; D gene unclear. This CDR3 is CSVHTDTQYF. The CDR3 DNA follows: TGCAGTGTCCACACAGATACGCAGTATTTT.